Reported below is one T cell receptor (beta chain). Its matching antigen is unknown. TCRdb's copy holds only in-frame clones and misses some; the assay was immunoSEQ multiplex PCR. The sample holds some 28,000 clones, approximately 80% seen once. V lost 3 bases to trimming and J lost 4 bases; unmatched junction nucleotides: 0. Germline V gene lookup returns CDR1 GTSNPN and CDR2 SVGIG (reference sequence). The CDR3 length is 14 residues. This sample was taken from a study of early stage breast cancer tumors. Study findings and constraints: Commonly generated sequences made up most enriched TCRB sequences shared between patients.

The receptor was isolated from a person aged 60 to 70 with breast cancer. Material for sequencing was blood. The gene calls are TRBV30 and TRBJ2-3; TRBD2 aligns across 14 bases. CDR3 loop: CAWRTSGGADTQYF. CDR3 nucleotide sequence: TGTGCCTGGAGGACTAGCGGGGGGGCAGATACGCAGTATTTT.